Sequencing of this T cell receptor beta chain was carried out in a study of cytomegalovirus exposure and HLA in healthy donors. The study's findings and limits: Later on, analysis showed that most CMV-associated TCR beta chains appeared to be HLA-restricted.

The PCR contained 60 Vbeta and 13 Jbeta primers. Sequencing used immunoSEQ multiplex PCR; TCRdb keeps in-frame clones, though not all of them. The sample holds roughly 150,000 clones, under 90% seen once. With regard to this clone: The antigen is not known.

V lost 3 bases, J lost 1 base, and 11 bases lay in between. There are 15 residues in the CDR3. Germline V gene data show CDR1 as SEHNR and CDR2 as FQNEAQ (reference sequence). Everyone who donated was a healthy bone marrow donor. Material for sequencing was PBMCs. V and J are TRBV7-9 and TRBJ2-3, with D tentatively TRBD1 (5 bases). This TCR was recovered from a boy aged 2 to 10 in good health and CMV-seronegative. In DNA, the CDR3 is TGTGCCAGCAGCTTTCAGGGCTCCGGCACAGATACGCAGTATTTT. This translates into CASSFQGSGTDTQYF.